The text below deals with one T cell receptor beta chain. Its antigen is unidentified. This sample was included in a study of T cells in Graves' hyperthyroidism and ophthalmopathy. Whole-study context: Peripheral blood was drawn at first diagnosis, prior to all treatment. The study, taken as a whole, reports: Blood held most thyroid clonotypes expanded above 0.001 frequency.

Amplification of TCR beta CDR3 regions was performed using RNA transcripts as template. TCR CDR3 underwent first-round RT-PCR with the HTBI primer set. TCRdb reprocessed the multiplex PCR reads via MiXCR and lists one record per CDR3 protein. The sample comprises about 290,000 distinct CDR3 sequences, about an eighth of which are singletons, and 6% to 8% rests with the top ten. Those with hyperthyroidism were 18 to 65 years old, newly diagnosed, and ill for under 2 months. PBMCs were obtained from over 8.5 ml fresh peripheral blood. The CDR3 covers 15 residues. The V and J ends lost 6 bases and 11 bases, in that order; junction bases with no gene match: 9. The germline V gene encodes CDR1 MDHEN and CDR2 SYDVKM.

This chain links TRBV28 with TRBJ2-1; TRBD2 agrees at 14 bases. This TCR derives from a woman younger than 45 with Graves' hyperthyroidism that later progressed to Graves' ophthalmopathy. Sequencing was performed on blood. CDR3 loop: CASSLGLAGGGQQFF. CDR3 DNA sequence: TGTGCCAGCAGCCTCGGACTAGCGGGAGGTGGTCAGCAGTTCTTC.